Each of the 20 T cell receptor beta chains below was sequenced from the same sample in a study of T-cell memory formation after mild COVID-19. TCRdb recomputed calls from the 5' RACE reads with MiXCR, one row per CDR3 protein. The sample lists approximately 340,000 distinct CDR3 sequences, about a sixth occurring once. What was sequenced was PBMCs or a T cell subset sorted from them (not recorded which). Every receptor here comes from a man aged 18 to 35 who had mild COVID-19 (a few samples of this study predate the infection). Cell type and time point are not known.

This clonotype has ten or more counts. V is TRBV7-9 and J is TRBJ1-5; D is ambiguous. CDR3 size: 12 residues. The germline CDR1 and CDR2 sequences are SEHNR and FQNEAQ (reference sequence). V dropped 6 bases and J dropped 5 bases, with 8 bases sitting between them. CDR3 region: CASSFSDQPQHF. DNA of the CDR3: TGTGCCAGCAGTTTTTCGGATCAGCCCCAGCATTTT.

The J gene is TRBJ2-7, the V gene TRBV28, with D perhaps matching TRBD1 or TRBD2 (5 bases each). The CDR3 runs to 14 residues. V dropped 3 bases and J dropped 9 bases, with 18 bases sitting between them. Germline CDR1 is MDHEN and CDR2 is SYDVKM. The CDR3, as DNA: TGTGCCAGCAGTTTTGGGGGACGGTCTACGAGGCAGTACGTC. As protein: CASSFGGRSTRQYV.

Many counts were recorded for this clonotype. CDR3 sequence: CSARGSGFYGYTF. In nucleotides, the CDR3 is TGCAGTGCTAGAGGGTCTGGGTTCTATGGCTACACCTTC. This chain connects TRBV20-1 to TRBJ1-2, with D hard to call. V was pared by 1 base and J by 4 bases, with 10 bases between. This CDR3 is built from 13 residues. CDR1 is DFQATT and CDR2 is SNEGSKA in the germline V gene (reference sequence).

The sample holds many counts of this clonotype. The chain links TRBV20-1 to TRBJ1-3; 8 bases are a match to TRBD1. Trimming removed 1 base from V and 8 bases from J; junction bases left unmatched: 7. The germline CDR1 and CDR2 sequences are DFQATT and SNEGSKA (reference sequence). The CDR3 extends over 14 amino acids. The CDR3 sequence is CSARVAGGRDTIYF. The DNA of the CDR3 is TGCAGTGCTAGAGTGGCAGGGGGCAGGGACACCATATATTTT.

The chain links TRBV19 to TRBJ2-1, with D perhaps matching TRBD1 or TRBD2 (6 bases each). V lost 6 bases, J lost 5 bases, and 17 bases lay in between. Per germline, CDR1 LNHDA and CDR2 SQIVND (reference sequence). CDR3 length: 15 residues. As DNA, the CDR3 is TGTGCCAGTAGCTTCGAAAGGGGGGCCCACAATGAGCAGTTCTTC. Protein product: CASSFERGAHNEQFF.

This clonotype has more than one count but fewer than ten. The V call is TRBV4-1, the J call TRBJ1-1; TRBD1 is a possible D gene (5 bases). With 1 base removed from V and 2 bases from J, the gap between germline ends came to 8 bases. CDR1 is MGHRA, CDR2 YSYEKL, per germline. The CDR3 spans 14 residues. The chain's CDR3 is CASSQATGNTEAFF. CDR3 coding DNA: TGCGCCAGCAGCCAAGCCACAGGAAACACTGAAGCTTTCTTT.

This clonotype has more than one count but fewer than ten. The gene calls are TRBV5-1 and TRBJ2-7, with 8 bases aligning to TRBD1. The J segment lost 1 base and the V segment lost 1 base, leaving 4 bases of the junction unmatched. This CDR3 comprises 15 residues. In germline, CDR1 is SGHRS, CDR2 YFSETQ. CDR3 DNA sequence: TGCGCCAGCAGCTTGTGGGACAGGAGTTCCTACGAGCAGTACTTC. It yields the protein CASSLWDRSSYEQYF.

As concerns this clonotype: The germline gene is not matched at one end of the junction; a read error may be the cause. This chain joins TRBV6-1 and TRBJ1-2; no reliable D call. CDR3 length: 12 amino acids. Germline CDR1 MNHNS, CDR2 SASEGT. CDR3: CASTPREYGDTF. CDR3 nucleotide sequence: TGTGCCAGCACCCCGCGGGAGTATGGCGACACCTTC.

The rearrangement links TRBV6-6 to TRBJ2-2; D is perhaps TRBD2 (6 bases). V lost 6 bases and J lost 4, with 15 bases in between. The CDR3 sequence is 15 residues long. Per the germline V gene, CDR1 is MNHNY and CDR2 is SVGAGI (reference sequence). CDR3 nucleotides: TGTGCCAGCAGGGCTTGGGGGGTAGGCACCGGGGAGCTGTTTTTT. It is translated as CASRAWGVGTGELFF.

This clonotype showed up just a few times. The chain is built from TRBV7-9 and TRBJ2-2; 8 bases align to TRBD1. Trimming took 6 bases from V and 4 from J; bases not matched to a gene: 1. Germline CDR1 SEHNR, CDR2 FQNEAQ (reference sequence). This CDR3 has 13 residues. Here the CDR3 DNA reads TGTGCCAGCAGACAGGGGGGCACCGGGGAGCTGTTTTTT. This encodes CASRQGGTGELFF.

This clonotype has only one observation. This CDR3 reads CASFTNRDTEAFF. The CDR3, as DNA: TGTGCCAGCTTCACTAACAGGGATACTGAAGCTTTCTTT. The rearrangement joins TRBV6-2 or TRBV6-3 to TRBJ1-1, with D possibly being TRBD1 (6 bases). CDR3 length: 13 amino acids. Trimming stripped 8 bases from V and 5 bases from J, with 15 bases between. The germline CDR1 and CDR2 sequences are MNHEY and SVGEGT.

The rearrangement joins TRBV4-3 to TRBJ2-7; perhaps TRBD2 as D (5 bases). Trimming took 4 bases from V and 2 from J, leaving 18 bases between them. The CDR3 length is 16 residues. From germline, CDR1 is LGHNA and CDR2 YSLEER. CDR3 coding DNA: TGCGCCAGCAGCCCAGACGCGGACTTTTCAGCCTACGAGCAGTACTTC. Protein sequence: CASSPDADFSAYEQYF.

The chain employs TRBV12-3 or TRBV12-4 and TRBJ2-1; tentatively, D is TRBD1 or TRBD2 (5 bases each). The germline V and J ends were trimmed by 6 bases and 0 bases, with 9 bases remaining between them. The CDR3 runs 14 residues. DNA for the CDR3: TGTGCCAGCAGGGGACCGAACTCCTACAATGAGCAGTTCTTC. It yields the protein CASRGPNSYNEQFF.

The chain links TRBV7-2 to TRBJ2-7, with TRBD1 matching 8 bases. The germline gives CDR1 SGHTA, CDR2 FQGNSA. Trimming cost V 5 bases and J 0 bases; bases outside gene matches: 6. The CDR3 consists of 15 residues. CDR3 DNA sequence: TGTGCCAGCAGCGCACAGGGGGTGGCCTCCTACGAGCAGTACTTC. This codes for CASSAQGVASYEQYF. Complete variable domain (other parts from reference TRBV7-2 and TRBJ2-7): GAGVSQSPSNKVTEKGKDVELRCDPISGHTALYWYRQSLGQGLEFLIYFQGNSAPDKSGLPSDRFSAERTGGSVSTLTIQRTQQEDSAVYLCASSAQGVASYEQYFGPGTRLTVT.

The chain couples TRBV5-1 to TRBJ2-3; the match to TRBD2 covers 9 bases. J lost 5 bases, V lost 0 bases, and 4 bases had no gene match. Germline-derived CDR1 and CDR2 are SGHRS and YFSETQ. This CDR3 comprises 15 residues. CDR3: CASSLGGGDGDTQYF. The CDR3 DNA follows: TGCGCCAGCAGCTTGGGCGGGGGGGATGGAGATACGCAGTATTTT.

This clonotype was seen a handful of times. V is TRBV5-1 and J is TRBJ2-7, with 13 bases lining up with TRBD2. This CDR3 comprises 17 residues. Germline CDR1 is SGHRS and CDR2 is YFSETQ. The ends lost 4 bases at V and 0 bases at J; junction bases unmatched: 7. CDR3 loop: CASSPIGTSGVSYEQYF. DNA for the CDR3: TGCGCCAGCAGCCCCATCGGGACTAGCGGGGTCTCCTACGAGCAGTACTTC.

This clonotype showed up just a few times. The chain carries TRBV12-3 or TRBV12-4 and TRBJ2-5; TRBD1 matches 10 bases. V lost 3 bases and J lost 3; bases outside the gene matches: 4. This CDR3 has 15 amino acids. CDR3 bases: TGTGCCAGCAGTTTCCGGACAGGGGGTAAAGAGACCCAGTACTTC. Residues: CASSFRTGGKETQYF.

V gene TRBV11-2 combines with J gene TRBJ2-1; 10 bases align to TRBD2. CDR3 size: 15 residues. Trimming cost V 6 bases and J 3 bases; bases outside gene matches: 5. CDR1 is SGHAT, CDR2 FQNNGV, per germline. The DNA of the CDR3 is TGTGCCAGCAGGGCTACTAGCGGGATCTACAATGAGCAGTTCTTC. This gives the protein CASRATSGIYNEQFF.

The V call is TRBV7-9, the J call TRBJ2-5; D is possibly TRBD1 (5 bases). The germline CDR1 and CDR2 sequences are SEHNR and FQNEAQ (reference sequence). The length of the CDR3 is 14 residues. V was shortened by 5 bases and J by 5 bases, with 15 bases between the two germline ends. The CDR3 nucleotides read TGTGCCAGCAGCCACGCGGCAGGGATGGAGACCCAGTACTTC. It yields the protein CASSHAAGMETQYF.

This clonotype came up a few times. V is TRBV9 and J is TRBJ2-2; possible D gene TRBD1, 5 bases. V lost 0 bases, J lost 6 bases, and 9 bases lay in between. This CDR3 contains 14 residues. Looked up from germline, CDR1 is SGDLS and CDR2 is YYNGEE. Here the CDR3 reads CASSVDSRAGELFF. CDR3 coding DNA: TGTGCCAGCAGCGTAGATTCCAGGGCCGGGGAGCTGTTTTTT.